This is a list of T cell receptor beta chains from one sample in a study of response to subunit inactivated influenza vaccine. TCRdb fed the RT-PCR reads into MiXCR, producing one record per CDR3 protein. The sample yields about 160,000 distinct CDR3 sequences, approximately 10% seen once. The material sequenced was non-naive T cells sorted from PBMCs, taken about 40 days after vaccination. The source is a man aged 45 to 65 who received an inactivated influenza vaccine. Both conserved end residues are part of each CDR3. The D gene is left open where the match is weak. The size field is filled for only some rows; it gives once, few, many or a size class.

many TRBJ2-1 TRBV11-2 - CASSLIPTPRNEQFF TGTGCCAGCAGCTTAATCCCTACCCCCCGCAATGAGCAGTTCTTC
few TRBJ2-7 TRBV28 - CASSWTPTYEQYF TGTGCCAGCAGTTGGACTCCTACCTACGAGCAGTACTTC
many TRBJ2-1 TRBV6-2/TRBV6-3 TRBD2 CASSYRTSGTAYNEQFF TGTGCCAGCAGTTACCGGACTAGCGGGACGGCCTACAATGAGCAGTTCTTC
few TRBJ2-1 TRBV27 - CASKGTAGLNEQFF TGTGCCAGCAAGGGGACAGCGGGTCTCAATGAGCAGTTCTTC
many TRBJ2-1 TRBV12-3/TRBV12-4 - CASSGTLTRAEEQFF TGTGCCAGCAGTGGGACTTTGACTAGGGCTGAGGAGCAGTTCTTC
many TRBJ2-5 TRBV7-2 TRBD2 CASSLKRDGTQYF TGTGCCAGCAGCCTAAAGCGGGACGGGACCCAGTACTTC
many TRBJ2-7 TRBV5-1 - CASSLDGEPSYEQYF TGCGCCAGCAGCTTGGACGGGGAACCCTCCTACGAGCAGTACTTC
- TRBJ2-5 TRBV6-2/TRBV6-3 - CASRRDQTETQYF TGTGCCAGCAGACGGGACCAAACGGAGACCCAGTACTTC
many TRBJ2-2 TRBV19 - CASSTGIYGELFF TGTGCCAGTAGTACAGGGATCTACGGGGAGCTGTTTTTT
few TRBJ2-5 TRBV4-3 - CASSQGAGTQYF TGCGCCAGCAGCCAAGGTGCAGGGACCCAGTACTTC
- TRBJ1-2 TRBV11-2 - CASSLDARGSPHYGYTF TGTGCCAGCAGCTTAGATGCTCGGGGATCCCCGCACTATGGCTACACCTTC
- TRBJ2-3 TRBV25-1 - CASSDSGRAQSANPYF -
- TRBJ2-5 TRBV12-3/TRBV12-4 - CASNPWRRAQYF TGTGCCAGCAATCCTTGGAGACGGGCCCAGTACTTC
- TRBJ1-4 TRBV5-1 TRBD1 CASSLGDRGLEKLFF TGCGCCAGCAGCTTGGGGGACAGGGGGCTTGAAAAACTGTTTTTT
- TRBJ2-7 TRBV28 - CASKSAGLYNEQYF TGTGCCAGCAAGTCGGCAGGGCTCTACAACGAGCAGTACTTC
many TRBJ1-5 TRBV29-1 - CSVVGARGQPQHF TGCAGCGTTGTAGGGGCCCGCGGTCAGCCCCAGCATTTT
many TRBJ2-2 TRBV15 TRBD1 CATSRTGGNTGELFF TGTGCCACCAGCCGGACAGGGGGCAACACCGGGGAGCTGTTTTTT
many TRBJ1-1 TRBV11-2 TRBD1 CASSVSQGRGTEAFF TGTGCCAGCAGCGTATCACAGGGGCGGGGCACTGAAGCTTTCTTT
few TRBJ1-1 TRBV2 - CASRGTGAGTEAFF TGTGCCAGCAGGGGGACGGGGGCCGGGACTGAAGCTTTCTTT
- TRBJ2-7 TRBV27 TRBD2 CASSRLAGGTTSYEQYF TGTGCCAGCAGTAGACTAGCGGGGGGAACAACCTCCTACGAGCAGTACTTC
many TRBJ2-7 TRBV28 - CASSSRAIEQYF TGTGCCAGCAGTTCGAGGGCCATCGAGCAGTACTTC